A single sample is the source of the 21 T cell receptor beta chains below, sequenced in a study of T cell responses to AZD1222 COVID-19 vaccine (dated by TCRdb to the early 2020s). The time point label for this specimen denotes: baseline before first vaccination. Libraries were constructed by the immunoSEQ multiplex PCR assay. TCRdb mirrors the immuneACCESS table, restricted to in-frame sequences. Some clones are absent from its copies; in checked studies, under half trace to an unresolved V gene, and the reason for the others is unknown. The sample contains 150,000 to 200,000 clones, 80% to 90% of them found a single time. The ten most abundant clones make up approximately 7.7% of the sample. Sequencing was performed on peripheral blood, taken on day 0 of AZD1222 vaccination. The source of these receptors is an adult in good health.

J is TRBJ2-3 and V is TRBV3-1 (or the pseudogene TRBV3-2); 8 nucleotides line up with TRBD2. The CDR3 loop spans 14 amino acids. Germline V gives CDR1 LGHDT, CDR2 YNNKEL (reference sequence). Trimming cost V 3 bases and J 4 bases; bases outside gene matches: 3. The CDR3 region is CASSHLAGADTQYF. CDR3 nucleotide sequence: TGTGCCAGCAGCCATCTAGCGGGTGCAGATACGCAGTATTTT.

V and J are TRBV24-1 and TRBJ2-3; TRBD2 matches at 15 bases. This CDR3 is 19 amino acids long. The germline gives CDR1 KGHDR, CDR2 SFDVKD. The junction had 7 bases not matched to a gene; V was cut back by 4 bases and J by 0 bases. CDR3 amino acids: CATSDPGTSGGLSTDTQYF. The CDR3, as DNA: TGTGCCACCAGTGACCCCGGGACTAGCGGGGGGCTCAGCACAGATACGCAGTATTTT.

The V call is TRBV9, the J call TRBJ2-2; TRBD2 matches 10 bases. Germline V CDR1 and CDR2: SGDLS, YYNGEE. The CDR3 consists of 19 residues. V was pared by 0 bases and J by 1 base, with 9 bases of the junction left unmatched. The CDR3 spells CASSVATRPSGGNTGELFF. For the CDR3, the DNA is TGTGCCAGCAGCGTAGCTACAAGGCCTAGCGGGGGGAACACCGGGGAGCTGTTTTTT.

The chain joins TRBV10-1 to TRBJ2-1; 9 positions agree with TRBD1. There are 14 residues in the CDR3. The ends lost 6 bases at V and 7 bases at J; junction bases unmatched: 7. Looked up from germline, CDR1 is WNHNN and CDR2 is SYGVQD (reference sequence). The DNA for the CDR3 is TGCGCCAGCAGGTTAACAGGGGGCTTTAATGAGCAGTTCTTC. It translates to CASRLTGGFNEQFF.

On this clone itself: Different DNA sequences within this sample yield the same CDR3. The CDR3 loop reads CASSRTSYEQYF. As DNA, the CDR3 is TGTGCCAGCAGTCGAACATCATACGAGCAGTACTTC. The chain links TRBV12-3 or TRBV12-4 to TRBJ2-7; no reliable D call. Trimming took off 5 bases at V and 4 bases at J, with 9 bases between the two ends. The length of the CDR3 is 12 residues.

The V call is TRBV13, the J call TRBJ2-7, with a weak D call TRBD2 (7 bases). CDR3 size: 15 residues. CDR1 and CDR2 from the germline V gene are PRHDT and FYEKMQ (reference sequence). Trimming removed 2 bases at V and 0 bases at J, with 11 bases between. DNA for the CDR3: TGTGCCAGCAGCTTAACGGGGGGCCCCTCCTACGAGCAGTACTTC. It yields the protein CASSLTGGPSYEQYF.

V usage is TRBV9 and J usage is TRBJ2-2; D gene ambiguous. CDR1 is SGDLS and CDR2 is YYNGEE in the germline V gene. The CDR3 spans 15 residues. Trimming removed 1 base at V and 5 bases at J, with 12 bases between. The CDR3 sequence is CASSVTQLVTGELFF. DNA of the CDR3: TGTGCCAGCAGCGTAACACAGCTTGTAACCGGGGAGCTGTTTTTT.

The chain joins TRBV29-1 to TRBJ2-7; D is undetermined. The germline V gene has CDR1 SQVTM and CDR2 ANQGSEA. Trimming stripped 0 bases from V and 6 bases from J, with 6 bases between. This CDR3 is built from 11 residues. Here the CDR3 DNA reads TGCAGCGTTGAAGATTTGGGCGAGCAGTACTTC. Its protein product is CSVEDLGEQYF.

This clone was counted only a few times. This chain connects TRBV30 to TRBJ1-2; 9 bases fit TRBD1. This CDR3 spans 11 amino acids. Germline lookup yields CDR1 GTSNPN and CDR2 SVGIG (reference sequence). Trimming took 5 bases from V and 8 from J; bases not matched to a gene: 3. This CDR3 reads CAWETGGGYTF. The CDR3 DNA reads TGTGCCTGGGAGACAGGGGGAGGCTACACCTTC.

The chain carries TRBV29-1 and TRBJ2-3; 7 nucleotides agree with TRBD2. Germline V gene data show CDR1 as SQVTM and CDR2 as ANQGSEA. The CDR3 totals 15 residues. V shed 6 bases, J shed 6 bases, and the junction held 15 bases outside the gene matches. CDR3 coding DNA: TGCAGCGTCGGGACTACTAAGCGCCCGGTGGATACGCAGTATTTT. Amino acids: CSVGTTKRPVDTQYF.

CDR3 nucleotides: TGTGCCAGCAGCCAAAGCCTGCGTCTAGCGGGATACAATGAGCAGTTCTTC. Protein: CASSQSLRLAGYNEQFF. J is TRBJ2-1 and V is TRBV7-3; TRBD2 matches at 9 bases. CDR3 length equals 17 residues. The J segment lost 4 bases and the V segment lost 5 bases, leaving 12 bases of the junction unmatched. Germline values: CDR1 SGHTA, CDR2 FQGTGA.

The V gene is TRBV19, the J gene TRBJ1-5; the D gene is possibly TRBD1 (6 bases). The CDR3 runs 15 residues. Trimming removed 3 bases at V and 2 bases at J, with 11 bases between. Germline assignment: CDR1 LNHDA and CDR2 SQIVND (reference sequence). CDR3 in DNA: TGTGCCAGTAGTATCGGGGGCGCGGGCAATCAGCCCCAGCATTTT. Translation: CASSIGGAGNQPQHF.

The genes are TRBV5-6 and TRBJ2-5; TRBD2 agrees at 9 bases. Germline CDR1 and CDR2: SGHDT and YYEEEE. The ends lost 4 bases at V and 4 bases at J; junction bases unmatched: 11. The CDR3 contains 16 residues. The CDR3 reads CASSPRGRGGRETQYF. CDR3 coding DNA: TGTGCCAGCAGCCCCCGGGGGCGGGGGGGCCGAGAGACCCAGTACTTC.

This clone was detected only once. The genes are TRBV20-1 and TRBJ2-3; a weak D match, TRBD1 (6 bases). V was pared by 3 bases and J by 2 bases, with 18 bases between. The CDR3 spans 16 residues. In germline, CDR1 is DFQATT, CDR2 SNEGSKA (reference sequence). The CDR3 sequence is CSASKGEALPTDTQYF. DNA of the CDR3: TGCAGTGCTAGTAAGGGGGAAGCGTTACCCACAGATACGCAGTATTTT.

CDR3 nucleotide sequence: TGCGCCAGCAGCCAGACTGAGTGGATGAGGTCAATTAACGAGCAGTACTTC. Protein product: CASSQTEWMRSINEQYF. The V gene is TRBV5-1, the J gene TRBJ2-7; D is ambiguous. V was pared by 4 bases and J by 5 bases, with 25 bases between. This CDR3 has 17 amino acids. CDR1 and CDR2 (germline): SGHRS, YFSETQ.

This clone occurred once. The chain joins TRBV6-1 to TRBJ1-2, with D perhaps matching TRBD1 (5 bases). The CDR3 extends over 14 amino acids. V dropped 0 bases and J dropped 3 bases, with 8 bases sitting between them. Per the germline V gene, CDR1 is MNHNS and CDR2 is SASEGT. In DNA form, the CDR3 reads TGTGCCAGCAGTGAAGCAGGGGCAGACTATGGCTACACCTTC. As protein: CASSEAGADYGYTF.

The V and J genes are TRBV13 and TRBJ2-7; tentative D call: TRBD1 (6 bases). The V end was cut by 5 bases, the J end by 3 bases, with 20 bases between. The CDR3 runs to 16 residues. Germline CDR1 and CDR2: PRHDT and FYEKMQ (reference sequence). The CDR3 coding sequence is TGTGCCAGCAGCCCCACAGCAGGGGACGGTAGCTACGAGCAGTACTTC. This translates into CASSPTAGDGSYEQYF.

This chain joins TRBV4-3 and TRBJ2-7; D is possibly TRBD1 or TRBD2 (6 bases each). Germline V gives CDR1 LGHNA, CDR2 YSLEER. V was cut by 1 base and J by 2 bases, with 9 bases left in between. This CDR3 region has 14 residues. In DNA form, the CDR3 reads TGCGCCAGCAGCCAAGGAAGGGGGGCCTACGAGCAGTACTTC. Translated: CASSQGRGAYEQYF.

The CDR3 DNA follows: TGTGCCAGCAGTTTAAGGGGTAGATCCTCCTACGAGCAGTACTTC. Protein: CASSLRGRSSYEQYF. The V and J genes are TRBV27 and TRBJ2-7; a weak D match, TRBD1 (5 bases). This CDR3 has 15 amino acids. In germline, CDR1 is MNHEY, CDR2 SMNVEV (reference sequence). Trimming shortened V by 2 bases and J by 0 bases, and 11 bases separated the two germline ends.

The chain combines TRBV19 with TRBJ1-1; 10 bases match TRBD1. The V and J ends lost 9 bases and 3 bases, in that order; junction bases with no gene match: 7. Germline lookup yields CDR1 LNHDA and CDR2 SQIVND (reference sequence). The length of the CDR3 is 14 residues. In DNA form, the CDR3 reads TGTGCCAGCAAGGGACAGGGGCTCTACACTGAAGCTTTCTTT. Protein product: CASKGQGLYTEAFF.

The sample holds one count of this clone. V gene TRBV3-1 (or the pseudogene TRBV3-2) combines with J gene TRBJ2-3; D uncertain. Deletions cut 4 bases from V and 0 bases from J, with 5 bases between. CDR3 length equals 13 residues. Germline loops: CDR1 LGHDT, CDR2 YNNKEL (reference sequence). The CDR3 sequence is CASSPSSTDTQYF. In DNA form, the CDR3 reads TGTGCCAGCAGCCCCTCTAGCACAGATACGCAGTATTTT.